These T cell receptor beta chains were read from a single sample in a study of early T cells in non-severe SARS-CoV-2 infection. TCRdb re-called the 5' RACE reads through MiXCR, storing one row per CDR3 protein. The sample includes about 97,000 distinct CDR3 sequences, approximately 10% of them seen just once. Sequenced here: whole blood, sampled at baseline. These receptors came from an adult who was a healthcare worker with PCR-confirmed SARS-CoV-2 infection or an uninfected control (not recorded which). Each CDR3 is given with its conserved first and last residue. The D gene is left open where the match is weak. Size is stated for part of the rows, as once, few or many counts, or as a class when the clone is expanded.

j_call,v_call,clone_size,d_call,cdr3_nt,cdr3_aa
TRBJ2-3,TRBV10-2,-,TRBD2,TGCGCCAGCACCTCTCCTCATAGCGGGACACCTACAGATACGCAGTATTTT,CASTSPHSGTPTDTQYF
TRBJ2-3,TRBV7-8,few,-,TGTGCCAGCAGCTGGGGGGCAGATACGCAGTATTTT,CASSWGADTQYF
TRBJ2-3,TRBV14,few,-,TGTGCCAGCAGCCAAGGGGCCAGAGCAACAGATACGCAGTATTTT,CASSQGARATDTQYF
TRBJ2-1,TRBV7-3,few,-,TGTGCCAGCAGCTGGTTGGTCGGCGATGAGCAGTTCTTC,CASSWLVGDEQFF
TRBJ1-2,TRBV6-5,-,-,TGTGCCAGCAGTTACTCGAGGGATATGGCCTACACCTTC,CASSYSRDMAYTF
TRBJ2-3,TRBV2,-,-,TGTGCCAGCAGTGTTGGCGGGGCGAGCACAGATACGCAGTATTTT,CASSVGGASTDTQYF
TRBJ2-7,TRBV5-1,few,TRBD1,TGCGCCAGCAGCATCAACAGGGGTTACGAGCAGTACTTC,CASSINRGYEQYF
TRBJ1-1,TRBV4-3,-,-,TGCGCCAACAGCCAAGATCCTGGCAAACGGACTGAAGCTTTCTTT,CANSQDPGKRTEAFF
TRBJ2-3,TRBV27,many,TRBD1,TGTGCCAGCAGTTGGGACAGGGAGACCGCGCAGTATTTT,CASSWDRETAQYF
TRBJ2-7,TRBV2,-,-,TGTGCCAGCAGTGAGACGGACGGTGAGGTGGGGGAGCAGTACTTC,CASSETDGEVGEQYF
TRBJ2-3,TRBV10-3,few,TRBD2,TGTGCCACCAGAGCGGGGGACACAGATACGCAGTATTTT,CATRAGDTDTQYF
TRBJ2-5,TRBV6-5,-,TRBD1,TGTGCCACATATCAAGGGGGCAAGGAGACCCAGTACTTC,CATYQGGKETQYF
TRBJ2-1,TRBV5-1,few,TRBD2,TGCGCCAGCCGGCCGGGGGGTCCGGCTAATGAGCAGTTCTTC,CASRPGGPANEQFF
TRBJ2-3,TRBV7-9,few,-,TGTGCCAGCAGCTGGGACAACACAGATACGCAGTATTTT,CASSWDNTDTQYF
TRBJ2-1,TRBV24-1,-,TRBD2,TGTGCCACCAGTGATCGGGGGGGGTACAATGAGCAGTTCTTC,CATSDRGGYNEQFF
TRBJ1-2,TRBV29-1,many,-,TGCAGCGTAAAACTACAGGGCCTGTACACCTTC,CSVKLQGLYTF
TRBJ1-2,TRBV10-3,-,-,TGTGCCATCAACAGGGAACCCTATGGCTACACCTTC,CAINREPYGYTF
TRBJ2-3,TRBV2,-,-,TGTGCCAGCAGTGAAACCCCCACGACAGATACGCAGTATTTT,CASSETPTTDTQYF